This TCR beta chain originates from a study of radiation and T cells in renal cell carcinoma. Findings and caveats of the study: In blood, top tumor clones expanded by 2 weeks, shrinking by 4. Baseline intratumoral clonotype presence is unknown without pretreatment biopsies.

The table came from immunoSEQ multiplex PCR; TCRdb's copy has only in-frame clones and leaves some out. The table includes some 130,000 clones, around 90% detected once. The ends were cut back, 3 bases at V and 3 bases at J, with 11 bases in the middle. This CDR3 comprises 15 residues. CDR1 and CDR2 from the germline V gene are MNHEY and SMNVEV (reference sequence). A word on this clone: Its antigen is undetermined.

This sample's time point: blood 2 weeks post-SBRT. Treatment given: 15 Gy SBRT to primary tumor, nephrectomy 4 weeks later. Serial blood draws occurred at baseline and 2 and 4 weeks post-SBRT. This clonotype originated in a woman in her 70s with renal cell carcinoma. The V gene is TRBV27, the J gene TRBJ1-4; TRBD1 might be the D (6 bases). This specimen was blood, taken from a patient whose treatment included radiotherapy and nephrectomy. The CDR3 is CASSFRRTANEKLFF. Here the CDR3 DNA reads TGTGCCAGCAGTTTCCGAAGGACAGCTAATGAAAAACTGTTTTTT.